This note documents a single T cell receptor beta chain sequence. The antigen is unknown. This specimen belongs to a study of Ad26.COV2.S vaccination and SARS-CoV-2 variants. This CDR3 has 13 residues. V was trimmed by 3 bases and J by 5 bases, leaving 10 bases between them. Looked up from germline, CDR1 is ENHRY and CDR2 is SYGVKD. Treatment defined: 15 to 20 received Ad26.COV2.S at low or high dose, single or two shots; a few received placebo; per-sample allocation not given. Specimens were obtained on day 63 following the first vaccine or placebo injection. Sequenced by immunoSEQ multiplex PCR; TCRdb stores in-frame clones only, minus some. The sample shows 300,000 to 350,000 clones, approximately 86% of them seen only once. Study results and caveats: Relative to placebo recipients, vaccine recipients exhibited elevated spike-specific TCR breadth.

The receptor's source is a person aged 18-65 years who received the Ad26.COV2.S COVID-19 vaccine or a placebo. This rearrangement joins TRBV10-3 to TRBJ1-1; D is uncertain. Sequenced material: peripheral blood, taken in a trial of Ad26.COV2.S vaccine versus placebo. CDR3 sequence reads: CAISDGVKTEAFF. The CDR3 bases are TGTGCCATCAGTGACGGGGTTAAGACTGAAGCTTTCTTT.